Following are 15 T cell receptor beta chains from one sample sequenced in a study of tumor and adjacent non-tumor tissue in lung cancer. The template was RNA from unsorted bulk tissue. Distant lung tissue was collected more than 3 cm away from the tumor edge. Three rounds of nested PCR, following a modified ARM-PCR protocol, produced the TCRbeta library. One entry per CDR3 protein results from TCRdb running MiXCR on the multiplex PCR reads. The repertoire includes some 100,000 distinct CDR3 sequences, 65% of them detected once, and approximately 18% sits in the top ten. Sequenced sample: distant non-tumor lung tissue. Receptors were obtained from a man aged 30-40 years with non-small cell lung cancer.

On this clonotype itself: This could be a read error, since a much larger clone is one nucleotide away. This chain joins TRBV4-1 and TRBJ2-3; tentative D call: TRBD2 (5 bases). The germline V gene encodes CDR1 MGHRA and CDR2 YSYEKL. This CDR3 region has 14 residues. DNA of the CDR3: TGCACCAGCAGCCAAGCGGCGGTGGAGGATACGCAGTATTTT. Amino acid sequence: CTSSQAAVEDTQYF.

Of note for this clonotype: The junction departs from the called germline gene at one end, perhaps through a read error. This chain connects TRBV29-1 to TRBJ2-7, with D tentatively TRBD2 (6 bases). The CDR3 is 13 residues long. Germline-derived CDR1 and CDR2 are SQVTM and ANQGSEA. CDR3: CSAEPQGGVEQYF. The CDR3 bases are TGCAGCGCTGAACCCCAGGGAGGAGTCGAGCAGTACTTC.

This clonotype was found many times. V usage is TRBV11-2 and J usage is TRBJ2-7; possible D gene TRBD2, 6 bases. V was shortened by 3 bases and J by 3 bases, with 15 bases between the two germline ends. Germline loops: CDR1 SGHAT, CDR2 FQNNGV. There are 15 residues in the CDR3. The CDR3 spells CASSLGGAGFYEQYF. In DNA form, the CDR3 reads TGTGCCAGCAGCTTGGGAGGCGCCGGGTTCTACGAGCAGTACTTC. The full variable domain, in which reference TRBV11-2 and TRBJ2-7 provide the parts outside the CDR3, is EAGVAQSPRYKIIEKRQSVAFWCNPISGHATLYWYQQILGQGPKLLIQFQNNGVVDDSQLPKDRFSAERLKGVDSTLKIQPAKLEDSAVYLCASSLGGAGFYEQYFGPGTRLTVT.

This clonotype was seen ten or more times. The V gene is TRBV11-3, the J gene TRBJ2-7; D possibly corresponds to TRBD1 (5 bases). V lost 3 bases and J lost 4, with 13 bases in between. The CDR3 contains 14 residues. Germline V CDR1 and CDR2: SGHNT, YENEEA. The CDR3 region has the DNA TGTGCCAGCAGCTTCCCAGGGCTTAAGTACGAGCAGTACTTC. This codes for CASSFPGLKYEQYF.

This clonotype was found many times. V usage is TRBV12-3 or TRBV12-4 and J usage is TRBJ2-2; 8 bases line up with TRBD2. V was clipped by 6 bases and J by 5 bases; unmatched bases: 5. The CDR3 sequence is 14 residues long. The CDR3 reads CASRPVAGTGELFF. The DNA of the CDR3 is TGTGCCAGCAGACCTGTAGCGGGGACCGGGGAGCTGTTTTTT.

Points on this clonotype: Relative to the germline gene, one junction end is altered; a read error may explain this. The chain is built from TRBV12-3 or TRBV12-4 and TRBJ2-5; D not resolved. This CDR3 contains 14 residues. In nucleotides, the CDR3 is TGTGCCAGCAGTTTCCCCGACACGCAAGAAACCCGGTACTTC. This sequence encodes CASSFPDTQETRYF.

Comment on this clonotype: One end of the junction fails to match germline, which may point to a read error. This sequence joins TRBV14 and TRBJ2-1; TRBD2 agrees at 8 bases. Germline V lookup: CDR1 SGHDN, CDR2 FVKESK. The CDR3 contains 14 residues. This CDR3 reads CASSLAGSRNEKFF. The CDR3 nucleotides read TGTGCCAGCAGCTTAGCGGGATCTCGGAATGAGAAGTTCTTC.

The rearrangement uses TRBV4-1 and TRBJ2-6, with a tentative D call TRBD1 (6 bases). The ends were cut back, 4 bases at V and 0 bases at J, with 31 bases in the middle. The CDR3 is made up of 23 amino acids. The germline gives CDR1 MGHRA, CDR2 YSYEKL. The CDR3 region is CASSPSGDAKIGIDDSGANVLTF. DNA for the CDR3: TGCGCCAGCAGCCCCTCAGGGGATGCCAAGATCGGGATAGACGACTCTGGGGCCAACGTCCTGACTTTC.

In regard to this clonotype: The germline gene is not matched at one end of the junction; a read error may be the cause. The genes are TRBV11-1 and TRBJ2-7, with TRBD2 as a possible D gene (6 bases). The CDR3 has 15 amino acids. Germline V gene data show CDR1 as SGHAT and CDR2 as FQDESV (reference sequence). CDR3 nucleotide sequence: TGTGCCAGCAGCTTAGGTGGGAGGACGACCTATGAGCAGTACTTC. Translating it yields CASSLGGRTTYEQYF.

This chain connects TRBV12-3 or TRBV12-4 to TRBJ2-1, with a tentative D call TRBD2 (6 bases). The CDR3 consists of 15 residues. The V and J ends lost 6 bases and 2 bases respectively, with 14 bases between them. The CDR3 region has the DNA TGTGCCAGCAGGTCGACTAGTTCGGCCTACAATGAGCAGTTCTTC. The encoded protein is CASRSTSSAYNEQFF.

This clonotype is a singleton in its sample. A junction boundary mismatches the germline segment, possibly from a read error. The gene calls are TRBV11-3 and TRBJ2-5; 10 bases fit TRBD2. The CDR3 is made up of 15 amino acids. Germline CDR1 reads SGHNT; CDR2 reads YENEEA. As DNA, the CDR3 is TGTACCAGCAGCTCGGAAGCGGGAGGGCAAGAGACCCAGTACTTC. This translates into CTSSSEAGGQETQYF.

The chain recombines TRBV29-1 with TRBJ2-5, with 7 positions matching TRBD1. In germline, CDR1 is SQVTM, CDR2 ANQGSEA. CDR3 length equals 13 residues. J was trimmed by 5 bases and V by 8 bases; bases with no gene match: 11. The CDR3 is CSFGSTGHETQYF. CDR3 coding DNA: TGCAGCTTTGGGTCGACAGGGCACGAGACCCAGTACTTC.

This clonotype has more than one count but fewer than ten. The chain employs TRBV4-2 and TRBJ2-7; TRBD2 might be the D (6 bases). The CDR3 contains 16 residues. Per germline, CDR1 LGHNA and CDR2 YNFKEQ. The ends were cut back, 4 bases at V and 2 bases at J, with 18 bases in the middle. CDR3 amino acids: CASSLEYRDWPYEQYF. The DNA of the CDR3 is TGTGCCAGCAGCCTCGAATACCGGGACTGGCCCTACGAGCAGTACTTC.

Concerning this clonotype itself: It is likely a read error, because the conserved phenylalanine at the end of the CDR3 is missing. The chain uses TRBV10-3 and TRBJ2-7, with D maybe TRBD2 (5 bases). CDR3 size: 14 residues. Germline loops: CDR1 ENHRY, CDR2 SYGVKD. V was trimmed by 9 bases and J by 1 base, leaving 16 bases between them. The CDR3 sequence is CAIRSGIESYEQYS. The DNA for the CDR3 is TGTGCCATTAGATCCGGGATTGAGTCCTACGAGCAGTACTCC.

Relative to its sample, this clonotype is medium-sized. The chain links TRBV20-1 to TRBJ1-5; weak D call: TRBD1 (5 bases). Per the germline V gene, CDR1 is DFQATT and CDR2 is SNEGSKA (reference sequence). This CDR3 comprises 16 residues. Trimming pared 0 bases from V and 0 bases from J, leaving 12 bases between. The CDR3 loop is CSARDFQGYSNQPQHF. For the CDR3, the DNA is TGCAGTGCTAGAGATTTCCAGGGTTATAGCAATCAGCCCCAGCATTTT.